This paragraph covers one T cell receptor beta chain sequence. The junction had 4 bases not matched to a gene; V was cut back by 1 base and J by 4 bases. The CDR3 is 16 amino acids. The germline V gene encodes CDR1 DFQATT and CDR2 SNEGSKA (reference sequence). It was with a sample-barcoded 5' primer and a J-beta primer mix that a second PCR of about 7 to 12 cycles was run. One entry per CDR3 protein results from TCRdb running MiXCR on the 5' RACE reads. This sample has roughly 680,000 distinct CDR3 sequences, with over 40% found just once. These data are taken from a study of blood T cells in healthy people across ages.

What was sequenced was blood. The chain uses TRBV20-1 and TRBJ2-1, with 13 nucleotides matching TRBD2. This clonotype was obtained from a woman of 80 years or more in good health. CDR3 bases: TGCAGTGCTAGAGCCCCGGGACTAGCGGGATACAATGAGCAGTTCTTC. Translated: CSARAPGLAGYNEQFF.